This T cell receptor beta chain was obtained from a study of blood T cell repertoires in COVID-19. The overall study: Collection of acute and convalescent COVID-19 samples took place in the United States, Italy and Spain. Sources were T cells, B-cell-depleted T cells, or PBMCs; the material itself was cDNA or gDNA.

Losses at the gene ends were 5 bases for V and 2 bases for J; bases not matched to a gene: 10. The CDR3 sequence is 16 residues long. Germline V gives CDR1 WSHSY, CDR2 SAAADI. Authors' processing steps: Researchers report that nucleated cell counts were estimated from reference gene primer amplification. Here immunoSEQ multiplex PCR was the method, and the copy in TCRdb shows in-frame clones only, minus some. The DNA was the basis for D and trimming; V, J and clone size are from that table. The data hold some 98,000 clones, with roughly 80% observed a single time. The chain has TRBV10-2 and TRBJ2-3; 7 bases are shared with TRBD2. The material sequenced was peripheral blood. The receptor's source is a human donor in a cohort sampled during active COVID-19. The CDR3 DNA reads TGCGCCAGCAGTTTACACAGCGGGACTTCCACAGATACGCAGTATTTT. Its protein product is CASSLHSGTSTDTQYF.